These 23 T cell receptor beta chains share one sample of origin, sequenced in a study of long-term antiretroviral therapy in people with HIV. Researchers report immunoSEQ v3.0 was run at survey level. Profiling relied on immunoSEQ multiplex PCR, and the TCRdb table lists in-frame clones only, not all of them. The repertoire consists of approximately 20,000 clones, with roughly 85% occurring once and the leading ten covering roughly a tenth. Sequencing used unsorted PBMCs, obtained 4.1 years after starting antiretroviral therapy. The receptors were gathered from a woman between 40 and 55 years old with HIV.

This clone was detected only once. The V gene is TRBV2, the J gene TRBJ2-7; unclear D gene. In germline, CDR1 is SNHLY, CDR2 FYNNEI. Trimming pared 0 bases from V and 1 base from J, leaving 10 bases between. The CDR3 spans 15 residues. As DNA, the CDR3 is TGTGCCAGCAGTGAAGCGTATGGGAATTCCTACGAGCAGTACTTC. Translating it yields CASSEAYGNSYEQYF.

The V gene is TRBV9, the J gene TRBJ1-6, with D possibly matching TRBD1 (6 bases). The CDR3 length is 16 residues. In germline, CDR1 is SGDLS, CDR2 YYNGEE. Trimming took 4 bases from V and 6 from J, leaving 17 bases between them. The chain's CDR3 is CASSPIPGQFNSPLHF. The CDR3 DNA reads TGTGCCAGCAGCCCAATACCCGGACAGTTTAATTCACCCCTCCACTTT.

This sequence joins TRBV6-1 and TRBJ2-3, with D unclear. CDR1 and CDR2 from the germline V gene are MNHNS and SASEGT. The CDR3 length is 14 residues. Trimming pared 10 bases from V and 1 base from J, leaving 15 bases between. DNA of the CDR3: TGTGCCACCGAACTGTCCACGGGCACAGATACGCAGTATTTT. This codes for CATELSTGTDTQYF.

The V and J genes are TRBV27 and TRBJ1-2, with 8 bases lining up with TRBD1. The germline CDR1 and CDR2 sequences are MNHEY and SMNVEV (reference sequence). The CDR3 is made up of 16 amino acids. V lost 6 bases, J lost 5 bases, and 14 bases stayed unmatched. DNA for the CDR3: TGTGCCAGCAGCCCCCGAGGGGGACAGGATACATATGGCTACACCTTC. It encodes CASSPRGGQDTYGYTF.

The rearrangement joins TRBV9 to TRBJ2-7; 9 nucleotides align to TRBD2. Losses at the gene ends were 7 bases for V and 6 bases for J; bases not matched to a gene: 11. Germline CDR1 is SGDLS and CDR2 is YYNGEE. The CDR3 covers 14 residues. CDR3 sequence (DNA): TGTGCCAGCGCTCCGACGACTAGCGGTGGCGAGCAGTACTTC. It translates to CASAPTTSGGEQYF.

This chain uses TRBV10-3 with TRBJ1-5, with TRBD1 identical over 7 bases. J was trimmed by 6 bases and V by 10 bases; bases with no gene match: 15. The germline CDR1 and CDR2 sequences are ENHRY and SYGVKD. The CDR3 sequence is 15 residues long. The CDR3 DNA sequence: TGTGCCACCCAACAGGGGCCCCTGGGAAGTCAGCCCCAGCATTTT. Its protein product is CATQQGPLGSQPQHF.

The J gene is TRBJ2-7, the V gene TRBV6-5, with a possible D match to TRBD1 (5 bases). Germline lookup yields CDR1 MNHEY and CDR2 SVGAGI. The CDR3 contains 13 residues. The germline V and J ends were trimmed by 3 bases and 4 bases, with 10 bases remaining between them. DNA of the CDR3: TGTGCCAGCAGTTATTCAACAGGTTACGAGCAGTACTTC. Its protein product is CASSYSTGYEQYF.

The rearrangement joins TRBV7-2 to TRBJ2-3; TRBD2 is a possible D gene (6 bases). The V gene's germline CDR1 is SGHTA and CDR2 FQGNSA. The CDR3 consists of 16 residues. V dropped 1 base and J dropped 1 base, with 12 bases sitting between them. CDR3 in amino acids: CASSLVGTSRTDTQYF. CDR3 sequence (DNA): TGTGCCAGCAGCTTAGTGGGAACTAGCCGCACAGATACGCAGTATTTT.

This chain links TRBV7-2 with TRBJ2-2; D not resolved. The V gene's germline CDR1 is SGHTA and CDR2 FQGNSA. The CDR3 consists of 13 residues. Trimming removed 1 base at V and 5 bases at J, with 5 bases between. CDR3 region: CASSLVPTGELFF. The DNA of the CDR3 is TGTGCCAGCAGCTTAGTCCCTACCGGGGAGCTGTTTTTT.

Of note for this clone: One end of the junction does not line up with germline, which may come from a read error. The CDR3: CASSLGTDNKQFF. DNA of the CDR3: TGCGCCAGCAGCTTAGGGACTGACAATAAGCAGTTCTTC. This chain connects TRBV5-1 to TRBJ2-1; D perhaps matches TRBD2 (6 bases). Germline V CDR1 and CDR2: SGHRS, YFSETQ. CDR3 length: 13 residues. Variable domain in full (rest from reference TRBV5-1 and TRBJ2-1): KAGVTQTPRYLIKTRGQQVTLSCSPISGHRSVSWYQQTPGQGLQFLFEYFSETQRNKGNFPGRFSGRQFSNSRSEMNVSTLELGDSALYLCASSLGTDNKQFFGPGTRLTVL.

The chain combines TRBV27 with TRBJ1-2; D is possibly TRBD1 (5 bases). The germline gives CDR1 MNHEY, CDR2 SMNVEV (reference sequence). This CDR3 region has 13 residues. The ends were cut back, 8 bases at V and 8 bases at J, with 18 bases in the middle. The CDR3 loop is CASGNQGSSGYTF. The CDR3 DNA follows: TGTGCCAGCGGAAACCAGGGATCCTCCGGCTACACCTTC.

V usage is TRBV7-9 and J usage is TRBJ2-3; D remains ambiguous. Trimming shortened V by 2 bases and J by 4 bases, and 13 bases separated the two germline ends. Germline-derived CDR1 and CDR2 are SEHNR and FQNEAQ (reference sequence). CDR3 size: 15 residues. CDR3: CASSLTIIASDTQYF. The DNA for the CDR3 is TGTGCCAGCAGCTTAACCATAATAGCCTCAGATACGCAGTATTTT.

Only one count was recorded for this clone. The CDR3 is CASSLLPGDYGYTF. In nucleotides, the CDR3 is TGTGCCAGCAGCCTGCTCCCAGGTGACTATGGCTACACCTTC. This chain joins TRBV5-5 and TRBJ1-2; D remains ambiguous. Germline CDR1 and CDR2: SGHKS and YYEKEE (reference sequence). V dropped 4 bases and J dropped 3 bases, with 13 bases sitting between them. The CDR3 is 14 amino acids.

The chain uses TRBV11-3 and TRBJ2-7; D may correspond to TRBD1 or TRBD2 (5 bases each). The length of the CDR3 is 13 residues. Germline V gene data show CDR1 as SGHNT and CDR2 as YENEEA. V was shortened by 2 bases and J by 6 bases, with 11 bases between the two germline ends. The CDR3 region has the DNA TGTGCCAGCAGCTTAAGAGGGGCGGGCGAGCAGTACTTC. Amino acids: CASSLRGAGEQYF.

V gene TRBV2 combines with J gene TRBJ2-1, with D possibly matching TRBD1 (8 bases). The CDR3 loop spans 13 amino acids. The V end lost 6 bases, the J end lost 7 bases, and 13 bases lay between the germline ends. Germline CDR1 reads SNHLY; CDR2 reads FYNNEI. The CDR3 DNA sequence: TGTGCCAGCAGCCTACAGGGGGGGAATGAGCAGTTCTTC. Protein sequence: CASSLQGGNEQFF.

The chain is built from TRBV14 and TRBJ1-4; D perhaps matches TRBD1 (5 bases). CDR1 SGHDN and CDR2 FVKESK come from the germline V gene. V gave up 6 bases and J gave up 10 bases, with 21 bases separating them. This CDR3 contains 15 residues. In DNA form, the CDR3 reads TGTGCCAGCAGTGAAGGGTCCAGGGAGATTCCAAAACTGTTTTTT. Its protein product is CASSEGSREIPKLFF.

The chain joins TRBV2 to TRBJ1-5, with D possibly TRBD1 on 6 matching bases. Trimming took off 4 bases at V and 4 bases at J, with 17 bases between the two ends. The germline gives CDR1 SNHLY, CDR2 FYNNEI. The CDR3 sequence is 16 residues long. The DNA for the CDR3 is TGTGCCAGCAGTGCTTTCGGCAGGGGATTAAATCAGCCCCAGCATTTT. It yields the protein CASSAFGRGLNQPQHF.

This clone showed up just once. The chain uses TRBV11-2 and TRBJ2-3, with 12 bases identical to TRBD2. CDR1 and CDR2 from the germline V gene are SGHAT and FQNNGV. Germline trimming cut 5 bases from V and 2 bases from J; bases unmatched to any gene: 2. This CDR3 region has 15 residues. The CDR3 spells CASSLAGGITDTQYF. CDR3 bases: TGTGCCAGCAGCCTAGCGGGGGGGATCACAGATACGCAGTATTTT.

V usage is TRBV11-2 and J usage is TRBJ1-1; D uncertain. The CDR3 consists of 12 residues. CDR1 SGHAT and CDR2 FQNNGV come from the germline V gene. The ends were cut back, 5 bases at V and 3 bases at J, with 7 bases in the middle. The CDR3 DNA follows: TGTGCCAGCAGCCACGGACACACTGAAGCTTTCTTT. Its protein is CASSHGHTEAFF.

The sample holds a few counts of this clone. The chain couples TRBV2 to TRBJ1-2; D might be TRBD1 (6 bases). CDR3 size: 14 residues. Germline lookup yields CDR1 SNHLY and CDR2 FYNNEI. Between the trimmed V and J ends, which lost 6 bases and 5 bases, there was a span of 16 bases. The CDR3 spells CASRNRAQEYGYTF. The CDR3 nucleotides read TGTGCCAGCAGAAACAGGGCTCAGGAGTATGGCTACACCTTC. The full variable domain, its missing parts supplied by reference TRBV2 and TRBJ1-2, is EPEVTQTPSHQVTQMGQEVILRCVPISNHLYFYWYRQILGQKVEFLVSFYNNEISEKSEIFDDQFSVERPDGSNFTLKIRSTKLEDSAMYFCASRNRAQEYGYTFGSGTRLTVV.

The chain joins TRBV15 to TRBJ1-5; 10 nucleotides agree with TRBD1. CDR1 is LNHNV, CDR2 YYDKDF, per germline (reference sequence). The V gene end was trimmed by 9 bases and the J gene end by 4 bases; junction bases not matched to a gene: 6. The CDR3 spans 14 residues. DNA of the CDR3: TGTGCCACGAGAAGGGACAGGGGAAATCAGCCCCAGCATTTT. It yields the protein CATRRDRGNQPQHF.

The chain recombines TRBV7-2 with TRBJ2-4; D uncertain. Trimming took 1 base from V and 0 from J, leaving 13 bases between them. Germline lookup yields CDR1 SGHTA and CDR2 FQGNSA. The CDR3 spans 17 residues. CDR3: CASSLDRDRLAKNIQYF. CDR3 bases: TGTGCCAGCAGCTTAGACAGAGACCGACTAGCCAAAAACATTCAGTACTTC.

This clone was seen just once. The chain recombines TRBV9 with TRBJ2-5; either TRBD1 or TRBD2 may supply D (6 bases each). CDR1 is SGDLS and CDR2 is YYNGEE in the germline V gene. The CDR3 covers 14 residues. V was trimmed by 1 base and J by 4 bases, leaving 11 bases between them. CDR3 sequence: CASSVRGQGETQYF. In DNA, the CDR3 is TGTGCCAGCAGCGTACGGGGGCAGGGAGAGACCCAGTACTTC.